The 6 T cell receptor beta chains given below trace back to one sample, sequenced in a study of tumor and adjacent non-tumor tissue in lung cancer. A modified ARM-PCR protocol with three rounds of nested PCR amplified TCRbeta. TCRdb used MiXCR to reprocess the multiplex PCR reads, holding one entry per CDR3 protein. The sample gives tens of thousands of distinct CDR3 sequences, about two thirds of which show up once; about 30% is in the top ten. No cell sorting was done before RNA was extracted from the tissue. This non-tumor lung sample came from over 3 cm beyond the tumor edge. The sequencing input was distant non-tumor lung tissue. These receptors all stem from a woman in her seventies with non-small cell lung cancer.

Remarks on this clonotype: One junction end does not reproduce the germline sequence, and a read error may be involved. The genes are TRBV5-1 and TRBJ2-7; D is possibly TRBD2 (6 bases). Per the germline V gene, CDR1 is SGHRS and CDR2 is YFSETQ. The CDR3 contains 13 residues. The DNA for the CDR3 is TGCGCCAGCAGCCCAGGACTACCCGACGAGCAGTGCTTC. As protein: CASSPGLPDEQCF.

As regards this clonotype: The conserved final phenylalanine or tryptophan is absent from the CDR3, which likely points to a read error. This chain connects TRBV5-4 to TRBJ2-3, with D possibly being TRBD2 (7 bases). The CDR3 extends over 15 amino acids. CDR1 and CDR2 (germline): SGHNT, YYREEE (reference sequence). In DNA, the CDR3 is TGTGCCAGCAGCTTGGTAGGCGGGGGCACAGGTACGCAGTATCTT. It is translated as CASSLVGGGTGTQYL.

On this clonotype itself: One end of the junction does not line up with germline, which may come from a read error. V is TRBV12-3 or TRBV12-4 and J is TRBJ1-2; 9 bases are a match to TRBD1. The CDR3 covers 17 residues. The CDR3 DNA reads as TGTGCCGGCAGTCCTGGGGACAGGGACAAGAATAACTATGGCTACACCTTC. Its translation is CAGSPGDRDKNNYGYTF.

DNA of the CDR3: TGTGCCAGCAGCAGACATAGGATCGCGGCCAAAAACATTCAGTACTTC. Translated, it gives CASSRHRIAAKNIQYF. J is TRBJ2-4 and V is TRBV6-2 or TRBV6-3; D not certain. The ends were cut back, 6 bases at V and 1 base at J, with 16 bases in the middle. CDR1 and CDR2 (germline): MNHEY, SVGEGT. The CDR3 totals 16 residues.

Turning to this clonotype: One base away lies a much larger clone, so this may be a sequencing read error. This chain joins TRBV7-9 and TRBJ2-5, with TRBD2 matching over 9 bases. CDR3 length: 16 amino acids. V was clipped by 6 bases and J by 4 bases; unmatched bases: 12. Germline loops: CDR1 SEHNR, CDR2 FQNEAQ (reference sequence). The DNA for the CDR3 is TGTGCCAGCAGTTCACCCGGACTAGCGAGAGTAGAGACCCAGTACTTC. Protein: CASSSPGLARVETQYF. Complete variable domain (other parts from reference TRBV7-9 and TRBJ2-5): DTGVSQNPRHKITKRGQNVTFRCDPISEHNRLYWYRQTLGQGPEFLTYFQNEAQLEKSRLLSDRFSAERPKGSFSTLEIQRTEQGDSAMYLCASSSPGLARVETQYFGPGTRLLVL.

This clonotype occurred a few times. A read error is possible here, since a much larger clone lies one base away. This rearrangement joins TRBV5-1 to TRBJ2-5; D is undetermined. V was shortened by 3 bases and J by 1 base, with 7 bases between the two germline ends. The CDR3 sequence is 13 residues long. In germline, CDR1 is SGHRS, CDR2 YFSETQ. Here the CDR3 DNA reads TGCGCCAGCAGCTCGGTGGGCCAAGAGACCCAGTACTTC. Its translation is CASSSVGQETQYF.